Each of the 14 T cell receptor beta chains below was sequenced from the same sample in a study of control samples from healthy donors and cancer patients. This table comes from immunoSEQ multiplex PCR, and its TCRdb copy is limited to in-frame clones, with some not included. The sample has some 150,000 clones, about 94% seen once. Sequenced sample: PBMCs. The receptor source for this set is a man in his fifties or sixties with colorectal cancer.

The CDR3: CASSLFSGTENTEAFF. Written as DNA, the CDR3 is TGCGCCAGCAGCCTCTTCTCCGGGACAGAGAACACTGAAGCTTTCTTT. The V gene is TRBV4-1, the J gene TRBJ1-1, with 7 positions matching TRBD1. The CDR3 loop spans 16 amino acids. Germline V gene sequence: CDR1 MGHRA, CDR2 YSYEKL. J lost 1 base, V lost 4 bases, and 9 bases had no gene match.

The rearrangement joins TRBV5-8 to TRBJ1-2, with D hard to call. V lost 1 base and J 4 bases, leaving 8 bases between the germline ends. CDR1 and CDR2 from the germline V gene are SGHTS and YDEGEE. The CDR3 is 13 residues long. CDR3 sequence reads: CASSLQQSYGYTF. The DNA for the CDR3 is TGTGCCAGCAGCTTGCAACAGAGCTATGGCTACACCTTC.

This chain links TRBV10-1 with TRBJ2-3; weak D call: TRBD2 (5 bases). V lost 0 bases to trimming and J lost 4 bases, with 8 bases between them. The CDR3 is 14 residues long. Germline V lookup: CDR1 WNHNN, CDR2 SYGVQD (reference sequence). DNA of the CDR3: TGCGCCAGCAGTGAGTCGACGGGATCAGATACGCAGTATTTT. Protein product: CASSESTGSDTQYF.

This chain joins TRBV5-1 and TRBJ2-3; TRBD1 aligns across 7 bases. CDR3 length: 15 residues. Germline trimming cut 0 bases from V and 6 bases from J; bases unmatched to any gene: 7. Germline V gene data show CDR1 as SGHRS and CDR2 as YFSETQ. The CDR3 here is CASSLEVDRTDTQYF. The CDR3 bases are TGCGCCAGCAGCTTGGAGGTGGACAGGACGGATACGCAGTATTTT.

The V gene is TRBV19, the J gene TRBJ2-2; D gene ambiguous. Germline V gene sequence: CDR1 LNHDA, CDR2 SQIVND (reference sequence). The CDR3 contains 14 residues. The V gene lost 6 bases and the J gene lost 1 base, with 9 bases spanning the gap. CDR3 in amino acids: CASSYLGNTGELFF. Written as DNA, the CDR3 is TGTGCCAGTAGCTATTTGGGGAACACCGGGGAGCTGTTTTTT.

The chain recombines TRBV7-8 with TRBJ2-3, with 14 bases aligning to TRBD2. The V gene's germline CDR1 is SGHVS and CDR2 FQNEAQ. Trimming removed 5 bases from V and 5 bases from J; junction bases left unmatched: 3. The CDR3 loop spans 15 amino acids. This CDR3 reads CASSPGTSGGDTQYF. The CDR3 DNA follows: TGTGCCAGCAGCCCTGGGACTAGCGGGGGAGATACGCAGTATTTT.

This rearrangement joins TRBV19 to TRBJ2-7; TRBD1 is a possible D gene (6 bases). The CDR3 is 14 residues long. The germline V and J ends were trimmed by 1 base and 3 bases, with 10 bases remaining between them. In germline, CDR1 is LNHDA, CDR2 SQIVND (reference sequence). The CDR3 region has the DNA TGTGCCAGTAGTATAGGACAGGACTTCTACGAGCAGTACTTC. Amino acid sequence: CASSIGQDFYEQYF.

This clone came up once. J is TRBJ2-5 and V is TRBV7-2; TRBD2 matches at 11 bases. The V and J ends lost 3 bases and 7 bases, in that order; junction bases with no gene match: 4. Per germline, CDR1 SGHTA and CDR2 FQGNSA. The CDR3 contains 14 residues. The CDR3 DNA is TGTGCCAGCAGCTTTAGCGGGGGGGTCGGGACCCAGTACTTC. Translating gives CASSFSGGVGTQYF.

This chain uses TRBV6-2 or TRBV6-3 with TRBJ1-6; TRBD1 aligns across 9 bases. From germline, CDR1 is MNHEY and CDR2 SVGEGT. J lost 0 bases, V lost 4 bases, and 4 bases had no gene match. CDR3 length equals 17 residues. CDR3 sequence (DNA): TGTGCCAGCAGTTTCGGACAGGGGAGCTCCTATAATTCACCCCTCCACTTT. Its translation is CASSFGQGSSYNSPLHF.

The gene calls are TRBV5-1 and TRBJ1-1, with D tentatively TRBD1 (5 bases). The V and J ends lost 1 base and 0 bases respectively, with 10 bases between them. The CDR3 sequence is 15 residues long. CDR1 SGHRS and CDR2 YFSETQ come from the germline V gene. The CDR3 spells CASSLSQAVNTEAFF. DNA of the CDR3: TGCGCCAGCAGCTTGTCACAGGCGGTGAACACTGAAGCTTTCTTT.

The genes are TRBV7-2 and TRBJ1-2; D possibly corresponds to TRBD1 (5 bases). Germline V gene data show CDR1 as SGHTA and CDR2 as FQGNSA. This CDR3 has 16 residues. V dropped 6 bases and J dropped 0 bases, with 17 bases sitting between them. The CDR3 DNA reads TGTGCCAGCAGTTTAAATCCAGACAGCGCTAACTATGGCTACACCTTC. Its protein product is CASSLNPDSANYGYTF.

V usage is TRBV3-1 (or the pseudogene TRBV3-2) and J usage is TRBJ1-6; possibly TRBD1 for D (5 bases). V lost 6 bases, J lost 5 bases, and 14 bases lay in between. The CDR3 consists of 15 residues. Per germline, CDR1 LGHDT and CDR2 YNNKEL (reference sequence). CDR3 sequence (DNA): TGTGCCAGCAGGGGGATTGGGGGGAATAATTCACCCCTCCACTTT. It specifies CASRGIGGNNSPLHF.

The chain joins TRBV6-2 or TRBV6-3 to TRBJ2-2; either TRBD1 or TRBD2 may supply D (5 bases each). CDR3 length: 17 amino acids. V was trimmed by 2 bases and J by 4 bases, leaving 17 bases between them. The germline CDR1 and CDR2 sequences are MNHEY and SVGEGT. This CDR3 is CASSYGGVGTGTGELFF. The CDR3 nucleotides are TGTGCCAGCAGTTACGGGGGTGTAGGGACGGGCACCGGGGAGCTGTTTTTT.

The gene calls are TRBV7-9 and TRBJ2-2, with D tentatively TRBD1 (6 bases). Germline V gives CDR1 SEHNR, CDR2 FQNEAQ (reference sequence). V was cut by 8 bases and J by 1 base, with 8 bases left in between. This CDR3 region has 13 residues. The DNA for the CDR3 is TGTGCCAGCCAGACAGGGAACACCGGGGAGCTGTTTTTT. Amino acids: CASQTGNTGELFF.